The 29 T cell receptor beta chains presented below share a single source sample, sequenced in a study of T cells in Graves' hyperthyroidism and ophthalmopathy. TCR beta CDR3 region amplification was performed from RNA transcripts. The HTBI primer set drove a first-round RT-PCR of the TCR CDR3. In TCRdb, the multiplex PCR reads were re-called with MiXCR into one record per CDR3 protein. Here the sample spans a few hundred thousand distinct CDR3 sequences, roughly 45% being singletons. The sample comprised peripheral blood or thyroid tissue (not recorded which). The origin of the receptors is an adult woman with Graves' disease, either hyperthyroidism or ophthalmopathy (not recorded which).

This clonotype appeared many times. This chain uses TRBV15 with TRBJ1-5; possible D gene TRBD1, 5 bases. This CDR3 is 16 amino acids long. Germline lookup yields CDR1 LNHNV and CDR2 YYDKDF (reference sequence). V dropped 2 bases and J dropped 2 bases, with 13 bases sitting between them. The CDR3 DNA follows: TGTGCCACCAGCAGACTGACAGATGCGGGCAATCAGCCCCAGCATTTT. This translates into CATSRLTDAGNQPQHF.

The chain is built from TRBV19 and TRBJ1-6, with TRBD1 matching over 7 bases. This CDR3 has 15 residues. Germline CDR1 and CDR2: LNHDA and SQIVND (reference sequence). The trim removed 6 bases at V and 7 bases at J, leaving 9 bases unmatched. The CDR3 bases are TGTGCCAGTAGCAGTATCGACAGGGACAATTCACCCCTCCACTTT. It translates to CASSSIDRDNSPLHF.

Many counts were recorded for this clonotype. V is TRBV6-5 and J is TRBJ2-7; D unclear. Trimming stripped 1 base from V and 2 bases from J, with 6 bases between. This CDR3 region has 13 residues. The germline CDR1 and CDR2 sequences are MNHEY and SVGAGI. In nucleotides, the CDR3 is TGTGCCAGCAGTTACTTGAGTGCCTACGAGCAGTACTTC. Translating it yields CASSYLSAYEQYF.

This clonotype was picked up many times. This rearrangement joins TRBV13 to TRBJ2-5, with D tentatively TRBD1 (5 bases). Between the trimmed V and J ends, which lost 5 bases and 4 bases, there was a span of 20 bases. From germline, CDR1 is PRHDT and CDR2 FYEKMQ (reference sequence). The CDR3 extends over 16 amino acids. The CDR3 DNA reads TGTGCCAGCAGCCGTACCCGGGCCCAAGGGGTAGAGACCCAGTACTTC. It specifies CASSRTRAQGVETQYF.

CDR3 sequence: CASSFQSGSYEQYF. Written as DNA, the CDR3 is TGTGCCAGCAGCTTCCAGTCGGGTTCCTACGAGCAGTACTTC. The chain joins TRBV5-4 to TRBJ2-7; D remains ambiguous. From germline, CDR1 is SGHNT and CDR2 YYREEE (reference sequence). The CDR3 has 14 residues. V was pared by 2 bases and J by 1 base, with 10 bases between.

The genes are TRBV29-1 and TRBJ2-7; D remains ambiguous. Trimming removed 4 bases at V and 2 bases at J, with 12 bases between. Germline V lookup: CDR1 SQVTM, CDR2 ANQGSEA. The CDR3 is made up of 13 amino acids. The CDR3: CSVVSDPAYEQYF. The CDR3 DNA reads as TGCAGCGTTGTGTCCGATCCCGCCTACGAGCAGTACTTC.

The sample holds many counts of this clonotype. The chain links TRBV12-3 or TRBV12-4 to TRBJ1-2; tentative D call: TRBD1 (6 bases). The length of the CDR3 is 13 residues. V was clipped by 6 bases and J by 7 bases, with 15 bases between them. The CDR3 DNA reads as TGTGCCAGCAGCAGGTCAGGGGTGGCTGGCTACACCTTC. Its translation: CASSRSGVAGYTF.

This clonotype was seen a handful of times. The V and J genes are TRBV7-9 and TRBJ1-2, with D possibly being TRBD1 (6 bases). CDR1 is SEHNR, CDR2 FQNEAQ, per germline (reference sequence). The germline V and J ends were trimmed by 3 bases and 8 bases, with 16 bases remaining between them. This CDR3 is built from 14 residues. The CDR3 DNA reads TGTGCCAGCAGCTTTACAGGGAAAGTCCTCGGCTACACCTTC. This encodes CASSFTGKVLGYTF.

Notes on this clonotype: The junction departs from the called germline gene at one end, perhaps through a read error. The chain joins TRBV10-3 to TRBJ1-2; the D is unclear. CDR3 length: 11 amino acids. CDR1 ENHRY and CDR2 SYGVKD come from the germline V gene. The CDR3 DNA sequence: TGTGCCAGCAGTTACCCGAGCGTACTGACCTTC. Translating gives CASSYPSVLTF.

This clonotype appeared a single time. The chain joins TRBV29-1 to TRBJ2-7, with D possibly TRBD2 on 6 matching bases. From germline, CDR1 is SQVTM and CDR2 ANQGSEA. CDR3 length equals 12 residues. Deletions cut 4 bases from V and 8 bases from J, with 15 bases between. CDR3 in DNA: TGCAGCGTTGGAGAGGGCGGGAACAAGCAGTACTTC. Its translation is CSVGEGGNKQYF.

In DNA form, the CDR3 reads TGTGCCAGCAGTGGGCAGGCAACTAATGAAAAACTGTTTTTT. Protein product: CASSGQATNEKLFF. The J gene is TRBJ1-4, the V gene TRBV2; D not certain. Trimming took 4 bases from V and 0 from J, leaving 6 bases between them. CDR3 length equals 14 residues. The germline CDR1 and CDR2 sequences are SNHLY and FYNNEI. Looking up the rest from reference TRBV2 and TRBJ1-4 gives the full variable domain: EPEVTQTPSHQVTQMGQEVILRCVPISNHLYFYWYRQILGQKVEFLVSFYNNEISEKSEIFDDQFSVERPDGSNFTLKIRSTKLEDSAMYFCASSGQATNEKLFFGSGTQLSVL.

The rearrangement links TRBV7-2 to TRBJ2-5; the D call may be TRBD1 or TRBD2 (7 bases each). This CDR3 comprises 16 residues. The V gene lost 1 base and the J gene lost 5 bases, with 17 bases spanning the gap. Germline V gives CDR1 SGHTA, CDR2 FQGNSA. CDR3 in amino acids: CASSLEGAGRGETQYF. DNA for the CDR3: TGTGCCAGCAGCTTAGAGGGGGCAGGGCGGGGGGAGACCCAGTACTTC. The variable domain in full, completed from reference TRBV7-2 and TRBJ2-5, reads GAGVSQSPSNKVTEKGKDVELRCDPISGHTALYWYRQSLGQGLEFLIYFQGNSAPDKSGLPSDRFSAERTGGSVSTLTIQRTQQEDSAVYLCASSLEGAGRGETQYFGPGTRLLVL.

This clonotype was seen repeatedly, ten times or more. This sequence joins TRBV3-1 and TRBJ1-1, with D unresolved. Per the germline V gene, CDR1 is LGHDT and CDR2 is YNNKEL (reference sequence). The CDR3 has 12 amino acids. The germline V and J ends were trimmed by 4 bases and 11 bases, with 14 bases remaining between them. The CDR3 DNA reads as TGTGCCAGCAGCCCCGGAGAGAGGATGGCTTTCTTT. Translating gives CASSPGERMAFF.

This clonotype was picked up many times. The V and J genes are TRBV7-9 and TRBJ1-2; 9 bases are a match to TRBD1. The germline V gene encodes CDR1 SEHNR and CDR2 FQNEAQ (reference sequence). This CDR3 region has 17 residues. V lost 5 bases and J lost 5; bases outside the gene matches: 15. CDR3 loop: CASSVIQQGARGYGYTF. CDR3 DNA sequence: TGTGCCAGCAGCGTAATTCAACAGGGGGCGAGAGGGTATGGCTACACCTTC.

The rearrangement joins TRBV7-8 to TRBJ1-6; TRBD1 agrees at 8 bases. CDR1 and CDR2 from the germline V gene are SGHVS and FQNEAQ. Germline trimming cut 2 bases from V and 3 bases from J; bases unmatched to any gene: 3. This CDR3 contains 16 residues. CDR3 region: CASSLTQGDYNSPLHF. Here the CDR3 DNA reads TGTGCCAGCAGCTTAACACAGGGGGACTATAATTCACCCCTCCACTTT.

This clonotype was counted many times. The chain employs TRBV12-3 or TRBV12-4 and TRBJ1-1, with TRBD1 identical over 11 bases. The length of the CDR3 is 12 residues. Trimming took 4 bases from V and 11 from J; bases not matched to a gene: 3. Here the CDR3 DNA reads TGTGCCAGCAGTTGGGACAGGGGGGTGGCTTTCTTT. It yields the protein CASSWDRGVAFF.

J is TRBJ1-3 and V is TRBV29-1, with no clear D. This CDR3 region has 12 residues. The germline gives CDR1 SQVTM, CDR2 ANQGSEA. With 4 bases removed from V and 10 bases from J, the gap between germline ends came to 14 bases. The CDR3 DNA reads TGCAGCGTTGCGACGGCCCAAGAGACCATATATTTT. This codes for CSVATAQETIYF.

This rearrangement joins TRBV7-9 to TRBJ2-7; 11 nucleotides line up with TRBD2. The CDR3 consists of 14 residues. Germline assignment: CDR1 SEHNR and CDR2 FQNEAQ (reference sequence). With V trimmed by 5 bases and J by 7 bases, 7 bases remained unmatched. CDR3 sequence (DNA): TGTGCCAGCAGCCAAGGGACTAGCGGTCTGGAGCAGTACTTC. This sequence encodes CASSQGTSGLEQYF.

The chain links TRBV10-3 to TRBJ1-1; D is unresolved. The CDR3 is 14 amino acids. The V end lost 3 bases, the J end lost 2 bases, and 10 bases lay between the germline ends. CDR1 ENHRY and CDR2 SYGVKD come from the germline V gene. CDR3 residues: CAISDFGGNTEAFF. Written as DNA, the CDR3 is TGTGCCATCAGTGATTTTGGCGGAAACACTGAAGCTTTCTTT.

A word on this clonotype: The CDR3 does not end in the conserved phenylalanine or tryptophan, so this is likely a read error. This rearrangement joins TRBV29-1 to TRBJ2-7; unclear D gene. Per the germline V gene, CDR1 is SQVTM and CDR2 is ANQGSEA. CDR3 length: 11 amino acids. Trimming left V 4 bases short and J 5 bases short, with 9 bases between. DNA of the CDR3: TGCAGCGTTGGGGTTGTGGACGAGCAGTACCTC. It is translated as CSVGVVDEQYL.

This chain links TRBV7-3 with TRBJ1-1, with D unresolved. Germline values: CDR1 SGHTA, CDR2 FQGTGA. The CDR3 consists of 13 residues. The V gene lost 5 bases and the J gene lost 6 bases, with 13 bases spanning the gap. DNA for the CDR3: TGTGCCAGCAGCCAGGACGGTGACGCTGAAGCTTTCTTT. It specifies CASSQDGDAEAFF.

This clonotype has a count of ten or more. The J gene is TRBJ1-5, the V gene TRBV19; 8 bases fit TRBD1. After removal of 7 bases from V and 5 bases from J, the junction contained 4 bases not matched to a gene. The CDR3 length is 13 residues. Germline V gives CDR1 LNHDA, CDR2 SQIVND (reference sequence). The CDR3 nucleotides read TGTGCCAGTACCAAGACAGGGGATCAGCCCCAGCATTTT. Translated, it gives CASTKTGDQPQHF. Combining the CDR3 with reference TRBV19 and TRBJ1-5 gives the whole variable domain DGGITQSPKYLFRKEGQNVTLSCEQNLNHDAMYWYRQDPGQGLRLIYYSQIVNDFQKGDIAEGYSVSREKKESFPLTVTSAQKNPTAFYLCASTKTGDQPQHFGDGTRLSIL.

This clonotype was detected a few times. The rearrangement uses TRBV10-3 and TRBJ2-7; no reliable D call. The CDR3 runs to 11 residues. V lost 8 bases, J lost 0 bases, and 5 bases lay in between. Germline CDR1 ENHRY, CDR2 SYGVKD. The CDR3 sequence: CAIADSYEQYF. The CDR3 DNA reads as TGTGCCATCGCGGACTCCTACGAGCAGTACTTC.

This clonotype was observed at least ten times. The chain carries TRBV6-1 and TRBJ2-7; tentative D call: TRBD2 (6 bases). V was pared by 2 bases and J by 3 bases, with 8 bases between. CDR3 length equals 13 residues. Germline loops: CDR1 MNHNS, CDR2 SASEGT. CDR3 residues: CASSERGGYEQYF. As DNA, the CDR3 is TGTGCCAGCAGTGAAAGGGGAGGCTACGAGCAGTACTTC.

This clonotype was seen many times. This chain links TRBV6-6 with TRBJ1-2, with 7 bases matching TRBD1. CDR1 is MNHNY, CDR2 SVGAGI, per germline (reference sequence). The CDR3 is made up of 15 amino acids. Trimming took 4 bases from V and 4 from J; bases not matched to a gene: 9. The CDR3 protein is CASSFDRVAIYGYTF. The CDR3 DNA sequence: TGTGCCAGCAGTTTCGACAGGGTCGCGATCTATGGCTACACCTTC.

The rearrangement joins TRBV7-9 to TRBJ2-2; possibly TRBD1 for D (5 bases). Germline V gene lookup returns CDR1 SEHNR and CDR2 FQNEAQ (reference sequence). The CDR3 has 16 residues. V was pared by 5 bases and J by 0 bases, with 13 bases between. This chain's CDR3 is CASSPWQGANTGELFF. The CDR3 DNA reads as TGTGCCAGCAGCCCTTGGCAGGGTGCGAACACCGGGGAGCTGTTTTTT.

This clonotype was seen once. This chain links TRBV5-1 with TRBJ1-1, with no clear D. CDR3 length equals 13 residues. Germline CDR1 and CDR2: SGHRS and YFSETQ. Trimming took off 2 bases at V and 8 bases at J, with 13 bases between the two ends. The DNA for the CDR3 is TGCGCCAGCAGCTTACCGGAGGGTGGGGAAGCTTTCTTT. As protein: CASSLPEGGEAFF. Using reference TRBV5-1 and TRBJ1-1 for the parts outside the CDR3, the full variable domain is KAGVTQTPRYLIKTRGQQVTLSCSPISGHRSVSWYQQTPGQGLQFLFEYFSETQRNKGNFPGRFSGRQFSNSRSEMNVSTLELGDSALYLCASSLPEGGEAFFGQGTRLTVV.

With regard to this clonotype: A read error may produce the germline difference seen at one junction end. The chain recombines TRBV2 with TRBJ1-1; D might be TRBD1 (5 bases). From germline, CDR1 is SNHLY and CDR2 FYNNEI. This CDR3 region has 15 residues. For the CDR3, the DNA is TGTGCCAGCAGTGAAGACCCCGGGACGTGGACTGGAGCTTTCTTT. It specifies CASSEDPGTWTGAFF. The variable domain in full, with the rest retrieved from reference TRBV2 and TRBJ1-1, is EPEVTQTPSHQVTQMGQEVILRCVPISNHLYFYWYRQILGQKVEFLVSFYNNEISEKSEIFDDQFSVERPDGSNFTLKIRSTKLEDSAMYFCASSEDPGTWTGAFFGQGTRLTVV.

This clonotype was detected ten times or more. The V and J genes are TRBV20-1 and TRBJ1-2; D gene unclear. Per the germline V gene, CDR1 is DFQATT and CDR2 is SNEGSKA (reference sequence). V was pared by 6 bases and J by 2 bases, with 19 bases between. This CDR3 comprises 15 residues. CDR3 sequence: CSADSSPVVNYGYTF. The CDR3 nucleotides are TGCAGTGCAGATTCCTCCCCCGTAGTAAACTATGGCTACACCTTC.